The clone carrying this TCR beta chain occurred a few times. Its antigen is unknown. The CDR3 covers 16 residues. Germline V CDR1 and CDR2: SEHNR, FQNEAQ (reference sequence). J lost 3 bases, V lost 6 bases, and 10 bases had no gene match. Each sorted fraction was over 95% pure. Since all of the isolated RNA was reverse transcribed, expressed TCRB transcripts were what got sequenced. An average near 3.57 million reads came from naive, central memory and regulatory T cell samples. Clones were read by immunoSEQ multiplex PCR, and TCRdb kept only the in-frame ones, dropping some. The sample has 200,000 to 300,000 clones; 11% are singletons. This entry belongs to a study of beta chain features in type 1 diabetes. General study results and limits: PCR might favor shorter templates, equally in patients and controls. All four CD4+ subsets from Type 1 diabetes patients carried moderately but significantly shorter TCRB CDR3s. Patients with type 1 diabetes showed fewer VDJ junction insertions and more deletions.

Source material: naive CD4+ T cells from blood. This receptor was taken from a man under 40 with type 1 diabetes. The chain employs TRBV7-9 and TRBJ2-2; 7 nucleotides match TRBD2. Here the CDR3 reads CASRDIAGRDTGELFF. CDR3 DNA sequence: TGTGCCAGCAGAGACATAGCGGGTAGAGACACCGGGGAGCTGTTTTTT.